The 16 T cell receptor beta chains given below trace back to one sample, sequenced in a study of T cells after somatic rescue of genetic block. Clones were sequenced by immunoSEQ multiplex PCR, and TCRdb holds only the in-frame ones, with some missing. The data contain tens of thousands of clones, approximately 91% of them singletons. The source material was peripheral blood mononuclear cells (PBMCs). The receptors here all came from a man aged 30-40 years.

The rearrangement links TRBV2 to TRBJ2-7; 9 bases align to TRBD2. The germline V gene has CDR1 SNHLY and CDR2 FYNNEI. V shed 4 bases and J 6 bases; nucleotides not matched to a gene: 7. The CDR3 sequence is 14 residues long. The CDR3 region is CASSVERGALEQYF. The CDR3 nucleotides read TGTGCCAGCAGTGTTGAGCGGGGGGCCCTCGAGCAGTACTTC.

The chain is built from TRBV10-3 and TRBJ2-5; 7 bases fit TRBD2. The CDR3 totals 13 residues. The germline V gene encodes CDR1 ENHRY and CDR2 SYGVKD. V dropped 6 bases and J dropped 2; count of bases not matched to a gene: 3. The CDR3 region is CAISPGGQETQYF. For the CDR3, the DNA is TGTGCCATCAGCCCCGGGGGGCAAGAGACCCAGTACTTC.

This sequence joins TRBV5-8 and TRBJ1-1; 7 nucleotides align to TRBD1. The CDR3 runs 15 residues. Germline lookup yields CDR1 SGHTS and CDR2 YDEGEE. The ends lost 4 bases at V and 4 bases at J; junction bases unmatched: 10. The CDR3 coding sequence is TGTGCCAGCAGCCCCGGACAGGTTAGGACCACTGAAGCTTTCTTT. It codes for CASSPGQVRTTEAFF. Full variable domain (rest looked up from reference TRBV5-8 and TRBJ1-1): EAGVTQSPTHLIKTRGQQATLRCSPISGHTSVYWYQQALGLGLQFLLWYDEGEERNRGNFPPRFSGRQFPNYSSELNVNALELEDSALYLCASSPGQVRTTEAFFGQGTRLTVV.

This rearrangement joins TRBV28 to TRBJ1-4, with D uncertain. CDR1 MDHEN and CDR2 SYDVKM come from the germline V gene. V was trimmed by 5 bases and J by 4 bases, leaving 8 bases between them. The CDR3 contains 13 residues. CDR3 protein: CASSLPINEKLFF. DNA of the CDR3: TGTGCCAGCAGTCTACCCATTAATGAAAAACTGTTTTTT.

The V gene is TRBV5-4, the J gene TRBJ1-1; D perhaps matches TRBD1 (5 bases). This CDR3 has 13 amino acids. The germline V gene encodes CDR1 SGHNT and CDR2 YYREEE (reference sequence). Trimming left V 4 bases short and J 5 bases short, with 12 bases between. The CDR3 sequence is CASSRPRGTEAFF. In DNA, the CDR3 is TGTGCCAGCAGCCGGCCACGGGGGACTGAAGCTTTCTTT.

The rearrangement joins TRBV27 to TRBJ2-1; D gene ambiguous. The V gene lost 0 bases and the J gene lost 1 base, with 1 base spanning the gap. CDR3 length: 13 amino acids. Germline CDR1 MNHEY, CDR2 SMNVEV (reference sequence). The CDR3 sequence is CASSLSSYNEQFF. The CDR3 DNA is TGTGCCAGCAGTTTATCTTCCTACAATGAGCAGTTCTTC.

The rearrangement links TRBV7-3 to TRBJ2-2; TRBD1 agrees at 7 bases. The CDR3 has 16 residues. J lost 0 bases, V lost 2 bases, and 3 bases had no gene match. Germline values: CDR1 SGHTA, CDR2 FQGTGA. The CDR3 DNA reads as TGTGCCAGCAGCTTAGGGACAGCCGCGAACACCGGGGAGCTGTTTTTT. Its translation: CASSLGTAANTGELFF.

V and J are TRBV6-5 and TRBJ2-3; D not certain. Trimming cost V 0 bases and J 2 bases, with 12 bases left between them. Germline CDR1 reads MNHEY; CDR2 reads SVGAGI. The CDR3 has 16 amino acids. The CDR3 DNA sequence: TGTGCCAGCAGTTACTCCTCGACCCCGTCCACAGATACGCAGTATTTT. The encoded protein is CASSYSSTPSTDTQYF.

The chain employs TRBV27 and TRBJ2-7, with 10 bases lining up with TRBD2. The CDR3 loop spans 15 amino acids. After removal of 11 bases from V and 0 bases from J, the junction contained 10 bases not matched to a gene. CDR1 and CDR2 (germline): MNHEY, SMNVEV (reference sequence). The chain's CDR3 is CASRRTSGISYEQYF. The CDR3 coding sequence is TGTGCCTCCAGACGGACTAGCGGAATCTCCTACGAGCAGTACTTC.

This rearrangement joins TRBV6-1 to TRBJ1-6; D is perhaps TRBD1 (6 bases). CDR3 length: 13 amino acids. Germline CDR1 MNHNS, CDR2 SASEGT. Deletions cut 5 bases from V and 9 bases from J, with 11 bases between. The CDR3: CASSMTGSSPLHF. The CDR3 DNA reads TGTGCCAGCAGTATGACAGGCAGTTCACCCCTCCACTTT.

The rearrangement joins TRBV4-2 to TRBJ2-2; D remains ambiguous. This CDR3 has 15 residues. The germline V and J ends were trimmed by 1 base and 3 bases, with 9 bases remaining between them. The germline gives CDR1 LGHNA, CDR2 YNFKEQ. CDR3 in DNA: TGTGCCAGCAGCCAAGCCGGACGGCACACCGGGGAGCTGTTTTTT. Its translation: CASSQAGRHTGELFF.

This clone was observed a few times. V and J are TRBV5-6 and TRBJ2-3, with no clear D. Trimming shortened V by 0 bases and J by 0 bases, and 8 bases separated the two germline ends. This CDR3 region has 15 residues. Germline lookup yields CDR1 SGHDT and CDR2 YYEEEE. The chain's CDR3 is CASSLGGASTDTQYF. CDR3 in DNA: TGTGCCAGCAGCTTGGGAGGAGCTAGCACAGATACGCAGTATTTT. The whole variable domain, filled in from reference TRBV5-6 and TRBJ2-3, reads DAGVTQSPTHLIKTRGQQVTLRCSPKSGHDTVSWYQQALGQGPQFIFQYYEEEERQRGNFPDRFSGHQFPNYSSELNVNALLLGDSALYLCASSLGGASTDTQYFGPGTRLTVL.

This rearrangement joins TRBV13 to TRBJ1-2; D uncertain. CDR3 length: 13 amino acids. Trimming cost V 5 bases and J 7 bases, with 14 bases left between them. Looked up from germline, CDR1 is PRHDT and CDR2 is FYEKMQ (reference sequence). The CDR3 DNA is TGTGCCAGCAGCCGACGCCGGGTGGGTGGCTACACCTTC. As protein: CASSRRRVGGYTF. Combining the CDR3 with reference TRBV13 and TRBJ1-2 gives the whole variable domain AAGVIQSPRHLIKEKRETATLKCYPIPRHDTVYWYQQGPGQDPQFLISFYEKMQSDKGSIPDRFSAQQFSDYHSELNMSSLELGDSALYFCASSRRRVGGYTFGSGTRLTVV.

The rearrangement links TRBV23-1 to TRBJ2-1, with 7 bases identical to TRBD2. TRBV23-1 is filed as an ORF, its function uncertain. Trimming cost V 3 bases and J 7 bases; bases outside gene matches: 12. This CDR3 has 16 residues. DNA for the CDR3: TGCGCCAGCAGTCATCCGGGACTACCGCGGGGTAATGAGCAGTTCTTC. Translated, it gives CASSHPGLPRGNEQFF.

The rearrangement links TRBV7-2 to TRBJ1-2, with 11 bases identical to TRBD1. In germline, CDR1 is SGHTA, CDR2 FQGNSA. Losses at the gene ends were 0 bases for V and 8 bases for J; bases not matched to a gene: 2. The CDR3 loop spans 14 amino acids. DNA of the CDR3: TGTGCCAGCAGCTTAGCGAGGACAGGGGGCGGCTACACCTTC. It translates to CASSLARTGGGYTF.

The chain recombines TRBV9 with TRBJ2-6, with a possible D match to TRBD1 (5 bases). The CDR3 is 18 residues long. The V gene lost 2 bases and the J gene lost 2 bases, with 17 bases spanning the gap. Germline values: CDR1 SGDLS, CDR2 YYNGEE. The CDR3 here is CASSVDPVQGAGANVLTF. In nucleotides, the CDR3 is TGTGCCAGCAGCGTCGATCCCGTTCAGGGTGCTGGGGCCAACGTCCTGACTTTC.